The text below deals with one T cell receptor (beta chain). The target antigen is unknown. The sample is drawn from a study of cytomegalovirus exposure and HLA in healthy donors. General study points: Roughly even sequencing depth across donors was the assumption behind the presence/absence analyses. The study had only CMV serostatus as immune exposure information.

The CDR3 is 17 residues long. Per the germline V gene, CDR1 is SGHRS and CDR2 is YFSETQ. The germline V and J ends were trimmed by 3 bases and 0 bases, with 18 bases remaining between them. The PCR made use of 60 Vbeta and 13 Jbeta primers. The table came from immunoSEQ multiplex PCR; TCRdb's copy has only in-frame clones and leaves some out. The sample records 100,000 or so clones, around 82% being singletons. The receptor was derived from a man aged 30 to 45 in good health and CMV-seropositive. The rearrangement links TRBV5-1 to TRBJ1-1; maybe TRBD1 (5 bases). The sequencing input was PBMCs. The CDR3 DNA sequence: TGCGCCAGCAGCTACGATGGTTGGGGCAATTTGAACACTGAAGCTTTCTTT. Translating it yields CASSYDGWGNLNTEAFF.